Included here is one T cell receptor beta chain sequence, with context. Per the germline V gene, CDR1 is SEHNR and CDR2 is FQNEAQ (reference sequence). This CDR3 has 14 residues. V gave up 8 bases and J gave up 2 bases, with 16 bases separating them. The table came from immunoSEQ multiplex PCR; TCRdb's copy has only in-frame clones and leaves some out. The sample consists of 250,000 to 400,000 clones, under 90% of them appearing once. The data were obtained in a study of blood T cell repertoires in COVID-19. The TCR sequence derives from a woman aged 30 to 39 with COVID-19, enrolled during active disease. Sequenced: peripheral blood. The genes are TRBV7-9 and TRBJ2-7, with TRBD1 as a possible D gene (6 bases). CDR3 sequence (DNA): TGTGCCAGCGCCTCCCCAGGGGCGCCCTACGAGCAGTACTTC. This translates into CASASPGAPYEQYF.